The 11 T cell receptor beta chains in this list originate from one sample, sequenced in a study of blood T cell repertoires in COVID-19. Clones were read by immunoSEQ multiplex PCR, and TCRdb kept only the in-frame ones, dropping some. The table shows more than 90,000 clones, with around 90% occurring only once. The sample consisted of peripheral blood. The receptor set was obtained from a woman aged 60-75 years with COVID-19, enrolled during active disease.

This clone was detected only once. J is TRBJ2-1 and V is TRBV3-1 (or the pseudogene TRBV3-2); TRBD2 aligns across 9 bases. Germline values: CDR1 LGHDT, CDR2 YNNKEL (reference sequence). With V trimmed by 5 bases and J by 0 bases, 2 bases remained unmatched. This CDR3 contains 15 residues. The CDR3 sequence: CASSDSGGSYNEQFF. The CDR3 DNA follows: TGTGCCAGCAGCGATAGCGGGGGCTCCTACAATGAGCAGTTCTTC.

In its sample, this clone was seen once. The chain uses TRBV7-3 and TRBJ2-5; D might be TRBD1 (5 bases). Germline lookup yields CDR1 SGHTA and CDR2 FQGTGA. The CDR3 is made up of 13 amino acids. V lost 3 bases to trimming and J lost 3 bases, with 8 bases between them. The CDR3 bases are TGTGCCAGCAGCTTCGGCAGGGAAGAGACCCAGTACTTC. It codes for CASSFGREETQYF. The full variable domain, completed using reference TRBV7-3 and TRBJ2-5, is GAGVSQTPSNKVTEKGKYVELRCDPISGHTALYWYRQSLGQGPEFLIYFQGTGAADDSGLPNDRFFAVRPEGSVSTLKIQRTERGDSAVYLCASSFGREETQYFGPGTRLLVL.

The V and J genes are TRBV6-5 and TRBJ2-5, with D possibly TRBD2 on 6 matching bases. Trimming stripped 4 bases from V and 7 bases from J, with 19 bases between. Germline CDR1 reads MNHEY; CDR2 reads SVGAGI. CDR3 length equals 15 residues. The CDR3 bases are TGTGCCAGCAGTTGGGACTCCACAGTCCGGGGGACCCAGTACTTC. Translation: CASSWDSTVRGTQYF.

The chain is built from TRBV10-3 and TRBJ1-6, with 10 bases matching TRBD1. The CDR3 is 14 residues long. The germline V gene has CDR1 ENHRY and CDR2 SYGVKD. V gave up 3 bases and J gave up 12 bases; unmatched junction bases: 5. CDR3 coding DNA: TGTGCCATCAGTGACTTGGGACAGGGGAAACCCCTCCACTTT. The encoded protein is CAISDLGQGKPLHF.

J is TRBJ1-2 and V is TRBV5-1, with 9 nucleotides matching TRBD1. The CDR3 runs 15 residues. Germline V gives CDR1 SGHRS, CDR2 YFSETQ. The V and J ends lost 5 bases and 6 bases, in that order; junction bases with no gene match: 11. CDR3 region: CASSSYGQGIDGYTF. CDR3 bases: TGCGCCAGCAGTTCATACGGACAGGGGATAGATGGCTACACCTTC.

This chain connects TRBV18 to TRBJ2-1; the D gene is possibly TRBD1 (5 bases). The CDR3 runs 14 residues. V was trimmed by 11 bases and J by 6 bases, leaving 20 bases between them. The V gene's germline CDR1 is KGHSH and CDR2 LQKENI. This CDR3 is CADGRLQDTNEQFF. The CDR3 DNA follows: TGTGCCGATGGGCGGTTACAGGATACCAATGAGCAGTTCTTC. Full variable domain (outside the CDR3, taken from reference TRBV18 and TRBJ2-1): NAGVMQNPRHLVRRRGQEARLRCSPMKGHSHVYWYRQLPEEGLKFMVYLQKENIIDESGMPKERFSAEFPKEGPSILRIQQVVRGDSAAYFCADGRLQDTNEQFFGPGTRLTVL.

V and J are TRBV6-6 and TRBJ1-2; TRBD1 matches at 7 bases. There are 15 residues in the CDR3. The V gene's germline CDR1 is MNHNY and CDR2 SVGAGI (reference sequence). V trimming: 3 bases; J trimming: 4 bases; junction bases outside the gene matches: 8. CDR3 region: CASSYPTGSLYGYTF. As DNA, the CDR3 is TGTGCCAGCAGTTATCCGACAGGGAGTCTCTATGGCTACACCTTC.

V and J are TRBV7-2 and TRBJ1-3, with TRBD1 matching over 8 bases. Germline V gene data show CDR1 as SGHTA and CDR2 as FQGNSA. CDR3 size: 14 residues. With V trimmed by 7 bases and J by 2 bases, 4 bases remained unmatched. The CDR3, as DNA: TGTGCCAGCAACAAGGACAGGGCTGGAAACACCATATATTTT. Translated: CASNKDRAGNTIYF.

This clone has just a few counts. The chain uses TRBV5-6 and TRBJ1-1; TRBD1 might be the D (5 bases). This CDR3 has 13 residues. Looked up from germline, CDR1 is SGHDT and CDR2 is YYEEEE. V was trimmed by 0 bases and J by 4 bases, leaving 7 bases between them. CDR3 amino acids: CASSLAGFTEAFF. The CDR3 nucleotides read TGTGCCAGCAGCTTGGCAGGGTTCACTGAAGCTTTCTTT.

This rearrangement joins TRBV9 to TRBJ2-7, with 8 bases matching TRBD1. Losses at the gene ends were 2 bases for V and 4 bases for J; bases not matched to a gene: 2. Germline V gene data show CDR1 as SGDLS and CDR2 as YYNGEE. The CDR3 extends over 13 amino acids. CDR3 protein: CASSVRQGYEQYF. For the CDR3, the DNA is TGTGCCAGCAGCGTGCGACAGGGGTACGAGCAGTACTTC. The full variable domain, in which reference TRBV9 and TRBJ2-7 provide the parts outside the CDR3, is DSGVTQTPKHLITATGQRVTLRCSPRSGDLSVYWYQQSLDQGLQFLIQYYNGEERAKGNILERFSAQQFPDLHSELNLSSLELGDSALYFCASSVRQGYEQYFGPGTRLTVT.

This rearrangement joins TRBV7-9 to TRBJ2-5; tentatively, D is TRBD2 (6 bases). Trimming cost V 6 bases and J 5 bases, with 13 bases left between them. This CDR3 is built from 13 residues. Per the germline V gene, CDR1 is SEHNR and CDR2 is FQNEAQ (reference sequence). CDR3 in amino acids: CASRYGGQETQYF. Written as DNA, the CDR3 is TGTGCCAGCAGGTACGGGGGTCAGGAGACCCAGTACTTC.